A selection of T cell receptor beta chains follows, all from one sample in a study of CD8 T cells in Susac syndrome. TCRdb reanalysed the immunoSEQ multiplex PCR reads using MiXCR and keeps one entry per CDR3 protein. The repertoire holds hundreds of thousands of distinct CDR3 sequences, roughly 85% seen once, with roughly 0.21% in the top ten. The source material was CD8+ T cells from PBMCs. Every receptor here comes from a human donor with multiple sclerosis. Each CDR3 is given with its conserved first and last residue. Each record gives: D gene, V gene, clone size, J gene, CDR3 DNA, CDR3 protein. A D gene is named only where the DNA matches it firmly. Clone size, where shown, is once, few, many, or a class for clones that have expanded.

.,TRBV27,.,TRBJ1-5,TGTGCCAGCGCCATCGGGCCCTATTCCGAGCCCCAGCATTTT,CASAIGPYSEPQHF
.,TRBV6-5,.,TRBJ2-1,TGTGCCAGCAGTCCCAGGGCAAATGAGCAGTTCTTC,CASSPRANEQFF
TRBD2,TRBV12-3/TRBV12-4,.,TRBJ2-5,TGTGCCAGCAGCCCCCGGGCTAGCGGCTTAGAGACCCAGTACTTC,CASSPRASGLETQYF
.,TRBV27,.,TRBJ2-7,TGTGCCAGCAGTTTTATTGGATTCAGCTCCTACGAGCAGTACTTC,CASSFIGFSSYEQYF
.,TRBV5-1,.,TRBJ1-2,TGCGCCAGCAGCTTGGGTGGACTATTCTTTAACTATGGCTACACCTTC,CASSLGGLFFNYGYTF
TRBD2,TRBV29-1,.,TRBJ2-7,TGCAGCGTTGCAGCGGGGGGGGCCTACGAGCAGTACTTC,CSVAAGGAYEQYF
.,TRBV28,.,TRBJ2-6,TGTGCCAGCAGTTCCCTAAATTCTGGGGCCAACGTCCTGACTTTC,CASSSLNSGANVLTF
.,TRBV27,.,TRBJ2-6,TGTGCCAGCAGTTTCGAGGGCAGGGGTGGCTCTGGGGCCAACGTCCTGACTTTC,CASSFEGRGGSGANVLTF
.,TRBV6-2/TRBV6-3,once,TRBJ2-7,TGTGCCAGCAGTTACACTTCGGGGGAGTACTACGAGCAGTACTTC,CASSYTSGEYYEQYF
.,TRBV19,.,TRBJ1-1,TGTGCCAGTAGTATTATTGCGGGTATTTTGACTGAAGCTTTCTTT,CASSIIAGILTEAFF
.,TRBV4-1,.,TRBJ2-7,TGCGCCAGCAGCCAAGCTCCCCTCGCCGACGAGCAGTACTTC,CASSQAPLADEQYF
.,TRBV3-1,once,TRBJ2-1,TGTGCCAGCAGTCACATCCCCGCGGGATACAATGAGCAGTTCTTC,CASSHIPAGYNEQFF
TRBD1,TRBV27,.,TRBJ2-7,TGTGCCAGCAGTCCTCCGGGACAGGGAAAAAATGGGGAGCAGTACTTC,CASSPPGQGKNGEQYF
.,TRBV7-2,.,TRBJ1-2,TGTGCCAGCAGCTCCGTGTGGGGCCCGAACTATGGCTACACCTTC,CASSSVWGPNYGYTF
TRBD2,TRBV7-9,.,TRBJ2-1,TGTGCCAGCAACTTAGAGGCGGGAGGTCTCAACAATGAGCAGTTCTTC,CASNLEAGGLNNEQFF
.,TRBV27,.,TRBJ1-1,TGTGCCAGCTCATTAGGGCTTGGCTTGACTGAAGCTTTCTTT,CASSLGLGLTEAFF
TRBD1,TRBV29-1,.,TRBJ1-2,TGCAGCGTCCCGGGACAGGGTAACTATGGCTACACCTTC,CSVPGQGNYGYTF
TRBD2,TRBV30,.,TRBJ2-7,TGTGCCTGGGTGCCTAGCGGGAGCCACGAGCAGTACTTC,CAWVPSGSHEQYF
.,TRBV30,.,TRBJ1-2,TGTGCCTGGAGCCTAGGGGTAGGGGTCAAAAGAGGCTACACCTTC,CAWSLGVGVKRGYTF
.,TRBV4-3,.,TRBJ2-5,TGCGCCAGCAGCCAAGATTCCCGAGAGACCCAGTACTTC,CASSQDSRETQYF
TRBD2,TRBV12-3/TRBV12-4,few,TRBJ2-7,TGTGCCAGCAGTTTCAATATGCGGGAGGGCCGGGACGAGCAGTACTTC,CASSFNMREGRDEQYF
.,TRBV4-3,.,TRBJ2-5,TGCGCCAGCAGCCAAGACCTTACAGGCGAAGAGACCCAGTACTTC,CASSQDLTGEETQYF
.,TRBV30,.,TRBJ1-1,TGTGCCTGGAGGGTAGTCCTCAACACTGAAGCTTTCTTT,CAWRVVLNTEAFF
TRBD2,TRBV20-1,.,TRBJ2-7,TGCAGTGCTAGAGACGAGGAGGCGGGGGAGGAGCAGTACTTC,CSARDEEAGEEQYF
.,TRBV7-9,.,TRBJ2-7,TGTGCCAGCTTTGGGGTGGGTTCTCCCTCCTACGAGCAGTACTTC,CASFGVGSPSYEQYF
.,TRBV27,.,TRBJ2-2,TGTGCCAGCATCGTATCGGCCGGGGAGCTGTTTTTT,CASIVSAGELFF
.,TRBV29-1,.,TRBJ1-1,TGCAGCGTTGAAGGGTCACAATTTCCGAACACTGAAGCTTTCTTT,CSVEGSQFPNTEAFF
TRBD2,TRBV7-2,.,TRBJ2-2,TGTGCCAGCAGCTTAGGGGGGAGGGCCCCCGGGGAGCTGTTTTTT,CASSLGGRAPGELFF